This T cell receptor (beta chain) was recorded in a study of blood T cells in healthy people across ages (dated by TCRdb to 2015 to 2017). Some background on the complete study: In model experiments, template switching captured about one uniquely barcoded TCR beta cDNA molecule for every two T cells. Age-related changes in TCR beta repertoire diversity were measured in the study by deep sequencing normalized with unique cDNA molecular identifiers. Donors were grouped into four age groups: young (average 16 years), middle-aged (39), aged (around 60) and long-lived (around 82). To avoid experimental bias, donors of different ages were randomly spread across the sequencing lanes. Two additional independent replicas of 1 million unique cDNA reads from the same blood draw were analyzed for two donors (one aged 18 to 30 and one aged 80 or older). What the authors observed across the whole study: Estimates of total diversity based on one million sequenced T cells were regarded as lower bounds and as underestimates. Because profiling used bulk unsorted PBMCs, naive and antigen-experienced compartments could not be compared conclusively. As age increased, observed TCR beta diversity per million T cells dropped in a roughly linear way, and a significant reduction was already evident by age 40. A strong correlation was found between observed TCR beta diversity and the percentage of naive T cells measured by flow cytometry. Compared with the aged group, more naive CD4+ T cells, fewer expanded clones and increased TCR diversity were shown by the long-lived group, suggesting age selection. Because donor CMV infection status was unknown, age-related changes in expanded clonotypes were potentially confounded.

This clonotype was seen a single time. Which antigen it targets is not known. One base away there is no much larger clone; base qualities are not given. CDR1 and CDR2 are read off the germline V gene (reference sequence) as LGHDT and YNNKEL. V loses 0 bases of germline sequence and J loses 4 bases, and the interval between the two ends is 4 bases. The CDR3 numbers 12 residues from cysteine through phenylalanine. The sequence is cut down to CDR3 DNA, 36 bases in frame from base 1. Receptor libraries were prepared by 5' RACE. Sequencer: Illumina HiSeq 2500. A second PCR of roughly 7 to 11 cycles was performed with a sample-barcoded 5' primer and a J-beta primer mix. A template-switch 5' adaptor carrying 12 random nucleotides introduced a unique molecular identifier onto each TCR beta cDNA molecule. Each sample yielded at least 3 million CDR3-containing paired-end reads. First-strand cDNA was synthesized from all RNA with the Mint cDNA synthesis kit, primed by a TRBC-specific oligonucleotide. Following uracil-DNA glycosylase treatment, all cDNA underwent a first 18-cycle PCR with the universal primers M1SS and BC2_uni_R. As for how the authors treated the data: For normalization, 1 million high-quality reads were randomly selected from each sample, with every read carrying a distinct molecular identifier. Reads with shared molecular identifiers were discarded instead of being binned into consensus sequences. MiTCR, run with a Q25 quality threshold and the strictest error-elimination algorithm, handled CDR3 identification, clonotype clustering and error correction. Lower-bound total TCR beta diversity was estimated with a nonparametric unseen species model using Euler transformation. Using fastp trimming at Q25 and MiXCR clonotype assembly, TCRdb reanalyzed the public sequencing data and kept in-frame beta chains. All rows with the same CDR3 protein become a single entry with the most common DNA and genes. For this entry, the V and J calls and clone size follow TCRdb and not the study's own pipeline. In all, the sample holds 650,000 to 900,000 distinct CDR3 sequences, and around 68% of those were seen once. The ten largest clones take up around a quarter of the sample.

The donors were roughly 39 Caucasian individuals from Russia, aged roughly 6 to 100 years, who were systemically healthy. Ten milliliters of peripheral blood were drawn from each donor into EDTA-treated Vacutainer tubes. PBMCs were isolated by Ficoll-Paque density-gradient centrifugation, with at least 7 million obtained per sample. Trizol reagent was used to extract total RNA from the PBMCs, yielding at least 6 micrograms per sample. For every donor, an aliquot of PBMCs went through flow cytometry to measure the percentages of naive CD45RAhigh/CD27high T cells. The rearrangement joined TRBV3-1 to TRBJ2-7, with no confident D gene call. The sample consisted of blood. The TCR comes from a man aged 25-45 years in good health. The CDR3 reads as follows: CASSQELYEQYF. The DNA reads TGTGCCAGCAGCCAAGAACTTTACGAGCAGTACTTC.